This T cell receptor (beta chain) was obtained from a study of shared clonotypes between healthy human individuals. The V end lost 3 bases, the J end lost 3 bases, and 9 bases lay between the germline ends. The CDR3 runs 13 residues. The germline gives CDR1 SGHRS, CDR2 YFSETQ. This clone turned up a few times. Sequencing was performed with immunoSEQ multiplex PCR; in TCRdb, only in-frame clones are kept and a portion is missing. The sample includes under 1,100,000 clones, roughly 75% of them seen just once. The sequenced material came from memory CD4+ T cells sorted from blood. Subset described: CD45RA-negative fraction. J is TRBJ1-1 and V is TRBV5-1, with unresolved D. The TCR was taken from a man between 18 and 35 years old in good health. The CDR3 loop is CASSYITDTEAFF. CDR3 DNA sequence: TGCGCCAGCAGCTACATAACAGACACTGAAGCTTTCTTT. Based on the CDR3 plus reference TRBV5-1 and TRBJ1-1, the full variable domain is KAGVTQTPRYLIKTRGQQVTLSCSPISGHRSVSWYQQTPGQGLQFLFEYFSETQRNKGNFPGRFSGRQFSNSRSEMNVSTLELGDSALYLCASSYITDTEAFFGQGTRLTVV.